What follows are 28 T cell receptor beta chains derived from one specimen sequenced in a study of T cell responses to AZD1222 COVID-19 vaccine. Some clones are missing from TCRdb's copy, which holds only in-frame ones; the method was immunoSEQ multiplex PCR. Counted here are roughly 130,000 clones, around 83% occurring once; the ten biggest clones make up 9.5% to 15%. The sample was peripheral blood, taken on day 0 of AZD1222 vaccination. The receptors were gathered from an adult in good health.

This sequence joins TRBV27 and TRBJ1-6, with 7 nucleotides matching TRBD1. Germline assignment: CDR1 MNHEY and CDR2 SMNVEV (reference sequence). Trimming took 5 bases from V and 4 from J; bases not matched to a gene: 5. The CDR3 has 15 amino acids. The CDR3 loop is CASSEKQGYNSPLHF. As DNA, the CDR3 is TGTGCCAGCAGTGAAAAACAGGGGTATAATTCACCCCTCCACTTT.

The chain couples TRBV7-3 to TRBJ1-5; no reliable D call. This CDR3 has 13 residues. CDR1 and CDR2 from the germline V gene are SGHTA and FQGTGA. Trimming removed 5 bases from V and 1 base from J, with 6 bases in between. CDR3 DNA: TGTGCCAGCAGCCTGGACAGCAATCAGCCCCAGCATTTT. It encodes CASSLDSNQPQHF.

V is TRBV7-6 and J is TRBJ1-5; D unclear. The germline V gene encodes CDR1 SGHVS and CDR2 FNYEAQ. The length of the CDR3 is 13 residues. V lost 4 bases to trimming and J lost 5 bases, with 9 bases between them. CDR3 region: CASSSYGDQPQHF. The CDR3 bases are TGTGCCAGCAGCTCTTACGGTGATCAGCCCCAGCATTTT.

V gene TRBV7-9 combines with J gene TRBJ1-1, with a tentative D call TRBD1 (5 bases). CDR1 is SEHNR and CDR2 is FQNEAQ in the germline V gene (reference sequence). The CDR3 spans 14 residues. V shed 4 bases and J shed 7 bases, with 16 bases lying between them. The DNA for the CDR3 is TGTGCCAGCAGCTCGTCCAGGGTCTCCGGTGAAGCTTTCTTT. Translating it yields CASSSSRVSGEAFF.

The rearrangement links TRBV7-3 to TRBJ2-3; perhaps TRBD1 as D (5 bases). The CDR3 totals 12 residues. CDR1 and CDR2 (germline): SGHTA, FQGTGA. V lost 8 bases, J lost 0 bases, and 6 bases lay in between. The CDR3 reads CASGASTDTQYF. The CDR3 nucleotides are TGTGCCAGCGGGGCGAGCACAGATACGCAGTATTTT.

The chain recombines TRBV7-8 with TRBJ1-4, with D perhaps TRBD1 (5 bases). V lost 4 bases and J lost 8, with 11 bases in between. The V gene's germline CDR1 is SGHVS and CDR2 FQNEAQ. CDR3 length equals 13 residues. CDR3 protein: CASSSGPLEKLFF. In DNA, the CDR3 is TGTGCCAGCAGCTCGGGGCCTTTAGAAAAACTGTTTTTT. Drawing the rest from reference TRBV7-8 and TRBJ1-4, the complete variable domain is GAGVSQSPRYKVAKRGQDVALRCDPISGHVSLFWYQQALGQGPEFLTYFQNEAQLDKSGLPSDRFFAERPEGSVSTLKIQRTQQEDSAVYLCASSSGPLEKLFFGSGTQLSVL.

The count of this clone is one. The CDR3 reads CASSLELTIQYF. Written as DNA, the CDR3 is TGTGCCAGCAGCTTAGAGTTGACCATTCAGTACTTC. This chain links TRBV7-9 with TRBJ2-4, with unresolved D. The CDR3 extends over 12 amino acids. V lost 1 base and J 9 bases, leaving 7 bases between the germline ends. The germline V gene encodes CDR1 SEHNR and CDR2 FQNEAQ (reference sequence).

V is TRBV6-6 and J is TRBJ1-1; D not resolved. This CDR3 contains 13 residues. In germline, CDR1 is MNHNY, CDR2 SVGAGI (reference sequence). The V and J ends lost 3 bases and 1 base respectively, with 6 bases between them. The CDR3 loop is CASSYPPNTEAFF. The CDR3 DNA is TGTGCCAGCAGTTATCCCCCGAACACTGAAGCTTTCTTT.

V and J are TRBV19 and TRBJ2-7; the match to TRBD1 covers 7 bases. The CDR3 has 12 amino acids. Looked up from germline, CDR1 is LNHDA and CDR2 is SQIVND (reference sequence). V was pared by 4 bases and J by 4 bases, with 1 base of the junction left unmatched. The CDR3 loop reads CASSRDRYEQYF. As DNA, the CDR3 is TGTGCCAGTAGTAGGGACAGATACGAGCAGTACTTC.

The genes are TRBV5-4 and TRBJ2-5; D is undetermined. Germline V gives CDR1 SGHNT, CDR2 YYREEE (reference sequence). With 4 bases removed from V and 5 bases from J, the gap between germline ends came to 21 bases. The CDR3 length is 16 residues. CDR3 coding DNA: TGTGCCAGCAGCGGCAAAACGGGCCTTCCATCGGAGACCCAGTACTTC. Translated: CASSGKTGLPSETQYF.

The chain links TRBV11-2 to TRBJ2-1; D is uncertain. Germline V CDR1 and CDR2: SGHAT, FQNNGV. CDR3 size: 14 residues. Trimming removed 5 bases at V and 10 bases at J, with 18 bases between. The CDR3 DNA reads as TGTGCCAGCAGCCAGAGCCATACCCCCGGCGAGCAGTTCTTC. Its protein product is CASSQSHTPGEQFF.

The chain links TRBV7-9 to TRBJ1-3, with 7 positions matching TRBD1. With 5 bases clipped from V and 3 bases from J, the junction kept 7 bases outside the gene matches. The CDR3 consists of 15 residues. Germline CDR1 SEHNR, CDR2 FQNEAQ (reference sequence). The CDR3 DNA sequence: TGTGCCAGCAGCCGAGACAGGGATAGTGGAAACACCATATATTTT. Protein sequence: CASSRDRDSGNTIYF.

The chain is built from TRBV14 and TRBJ2-3; no reliable D call. The germline V gene has CDR1 SGHDN and CDR2 FVKESK. This CDR3 contains 14 residues. V lost 0 bases to trimming and J lost 4 bases, with 8 bases between them. This chain's CDR3 is CASSQETVPDTQYF. CDR3 DNA sequence: TGTGCCAGCAGCCAAGAAACCGTCCCAGATACGCAGTATTTT.

This chain uses TRBV4-1 with TRBJ2-5; D perhaps matches TRBD2 (6 bases). V was trimmed by 1 base and J by 5 bases, leaving 14 bases between them. The germline gives CDR1 MGHRA, CDR2 YSYEKL. The CDR3 has 15 amino acids. In DNA, the CDR3 is TGCGCCAGCAGCCAAGTTATAGCGGTGGCGGAGACCCAGTACTTC. This sequence encodes CASSQVIAVAETQYF.

This clone showed up just a few times. This chain links TRBV6-5 with TRBJ1-5, with 10 bases that match TRBD1. Germline CDR1 is MNHEY and CDR2 is SVGAGI. This CDR3 has 15 residues. The junction had 1 base not matched to a gene; V was cut back by 4 bases and J by 1 base. CDR3 amino acids: CASSWDRGSNQPQHF. In DNA form, the CDR3 reads TGTGCCAGCAGTTGGGACAGGGGCAGCAATCAGCCCCAGCATTTT.

The gene calls are TRBV6-2 or TRBV6-3 and TRBJ1-2; D call uncertain. CDR1 is MNHEY, CDR2 SVGEGT, per germline. Trimming removed 2 bases at V and 0 bases at J, with 7 bases between. CDR3 length: 14 residues. CDR3 residues: CASSYGQPNYGYTF. The CDR3 region has the DNA TGTGCCAGCAGTTACGGGCAGCCTAACTATGGCTACACCTTC.

The chain employs TRBV5-4 and TRBJ1-5; D remains ambiguous. V dropped 0 bases and J dropped 0 bases, with 10 bases sitting between them. Germline V gene lookup returns CDR1 SGHNT and CDR2 YYREEE (reference sequence). The CDR3 length is 16 residues. The CDR3 is CASSLGSPDSNQPQHF. CDR3 nucleotides: TGTGCCAGCAGCTTGGGCAGCCCCGATAGCAATCAGCCCCAGCATTTT.

This clone showed up just once. V is TRBV6-5 and J is TRBJ2-1; D gene ambiguous. Germline CDR1 and CDR2: MNHEY and SVGAGI. This CDR3 is 10 amino acids long. V was pared by 7 bases and J by 5 bases, with 3 bases between. The CDR3 DNA follows: TGTGCCAGCACCGACAATGAGCAGTTCTTC. This sequence encodes CASTDNEQFF.

The chain couples TRBV7-2 to TRBJ1-1, with 7 bases identical to TRBD1. The CDR3 has 17 residues. The J segment lost 0 bases and the V segment lost 4 bases, leaving 11 bases of the junction unmatched. Germline V gives CDR1 SGHTA, CDR2 FQGNSA. The CDR3 region has the DNA TGTGCCAGCAGCTGGAACCCGACAGGGAAGTTGAACACTGAAGCTTTCTTT. It translates to CASSWNPTGKLNTEAFF.

The gene calls are TRBV21-1 and TRBJ2-3; the DNA was not compared with TRBD1, the D call given in the table. TRBV21-1 is termed a pseudogene. CDR3 length equals 13 residues. In DNA, the CDR3 is TGTGCCAGGTACAGGGGTAGCACAGATACGCAGTATTTT. Protein sequence: CARYRGSTDTQYF.

In this sample, this clone turned up once. The gene calls are TRBV3-1 (or the pseudogene TRBV3-2) and TRBJ1-2; 12 bases map to TRBD1. The V and J ends lost 6 bases and 8 bases, in that order; junction bases with no gene match: 7. CDR3 length: 14 amino acids. Germline CDR1 LGHDT, CDR2 YNNKEL (reference sequence). CDR3 amino acids: CASSQGQGARGYTF. The CDR3 DNA is TGTGCCAGCAGTCAGGGACAGGGGGCGCGGGGCTACACCTTC.

This rearrangement joins TRBV5-1 to TRBJ2-1; TRBD2 matches 13 bases. Trimming removed 4 bases from V and 4 bases from J; junction bases left unmatched: 5. Looked up from germline, CDR1 is SGHRS and CDR2 is YFSETQ. The CDR3 contains 16 residues. CDR3 DNA: TGCGCCAGCAGCGCCGTGACTAGCGGGGGGTACAATGAGCAGTTCTTC. As protein: CASSAVTSGGYNEQFF. Complete variable domain (other parts from reference TRBV5-1 and TRBJ2-1): KAGVTQTPRYLIKTRGQQVTLSCSPISGHRSVSWYQQTPGQGLQFLFEYFSETQRNKGNFPGRFSGRQFSNSRSEMNVSTLELGDSALYLCASSAVTSGGYNEQFFGPGTRLTVL.

This chain joins TRBV10-1 and TRBJ2-1; 8 bases match TRBD2. V shed 6 bases and J 5 bases; nucleotides not matched to a gene: 6. The CDR3 contains 14 residues. CDR1 is WNHNN and CDR2 is SYGVQD in the germline V gene (reference sequence). CDR3 bases: TGCGCCAGCAGCCTGGGACTAGGGGACAATGAGCAGTTCTTC. This translates into CASSLGLGDNEQFF.

This clone was observed a single time. V and J are TRBV2 and TRBJ1-5; D remains unclear. The germline V gene encodes CDR1 SNHLY and CDR2 FYNNEI. This CDR3 has 17 amino acids. Trimming removed 1 base from V and 0 bases from J, with 13 bases in between. The CDR3, as DNA: TGTGCCAGCAGTGAAGGCGGCACCCGGAATAGCAATCAGCCCCAGCATTTT. Its translation: CASSEGGTRNSNQPQHF. The variable domain in full, with the rest retrieved from reference TRBV2 and TRBJ1-5, is EPEVTQTPSHQVTQMGQEVILRCVPISNHLYFYWYRQILGQKVEFLVSFYNNEISEKSEIFDDQFSVERPDGSNFTLKIRSTKLEDSAMYFCASSEGGTRNSNQPQHFGDGTRLSIL.

The CDR3 sequence: CASSQEAGAYEQYF. The CDR3 nucleotides read TGTGCCAGCAGCCAAGAAGCAGGGGCCTACGAGCAGTACTTC. The J gene is TRBJ2-7, the V gene TRBV14; a weak D match, TRBD1 (6 bases). Germline-derived CDR1 and CDR2 are SGHDN and FVKESK. CDR3 length: 14 residues. Trimming cost V 0 bases and J 2 bases, with 8 bases left between them.

The chain carries TRBV2 and TRBJ2-5; D not certain. The germline CDR1 and CDR2 sequences are SNHLY and FYNNEI. V lost 2 bases, J lost 3 bases, and 7 bases lay in between. CDR3 length: 13 residues. CDR3 protein: CASSEQTKETQYF. CDR3 coding DNA: TGTGCCAGCAGTGAACAAACAAAAGAGACCCAGTACTTC.

This rearrangement joins TRBV27 to TRBJ2-7, with 8 bases lining up with TRBD1. V dropped 10 bases and J dropped 10; count of bases not matched to a gene: 12. The CDR3 has 12 residues. Per germline, CDR1 MNHEY and CDR2 SMNVEV (reference sequence). The CDR3 nucleotides read TGTGCCATCGGAGGACAGGGAACCCTCCAGTACTTC. Translation: CAIGGQGTLQYF.

The chain carries TRBV28 and TRBJ2-7; 8 bases fit TRBD1. V shed 8 bases, J shed 5 bases, and the junction held 8 bases outside the gene matches. Per the germline V gene, CDR1 is MDHEN and CDR2 is SYDVKM. This CDR3 has 13 amino acids. CDR3 loop: CASRTGIKNEQYF. DNA for the CDR3: TGTGCCAGCCGGACAGGGATCAAAAACGAGCAGTACTTC.